The sequence of this TCR beta chain was determined in a study of T cell responses to AZD1222 COVID-19 vaccine. Note on this clone: Its antigen is not known.

Pooled together were second doses at about 4 or about 12 weeks. Findings and caveats of the study: After two AZD1222 doses, spike-specific TCR breadth and depth rose versus day 0.

The CDR3 sequence is 14 residues long. CDR1 and CDR2 from the germline V gene are MNHNY and SVGAGI (reference sequence). With 6 bases clipped from V and 0 bases from J, the junction kept 0 bases outside the gene matches. This table comes from immunoSEQ multiplex PCR, and its TCRdb copy is limited to in-frame clones, with some not included. The sample consists of tens of thousands of clones, 80% to 90% of them appearing once. The sequencing here drew on peripheral blood, taken 28 days after the second AZD1222 dose. The sequence came from an adult who received the AZD1222 COVID-19 vaccine. The rearrangement joins TRBV6-6 to TRBJ2-3; 10 bases match TRBD1. The CDR3 coding sequence is TGTGCCAGCAGGGGACAGGGGAGCACAGATACGCAGTATTTT. Translation gives CASRGQGSTDTQYF.